Each of the 23 T cell receptor beta chains below was sequenced from the same sample in a study of patients and donors after allogeneic stem cell transplantation. MiXCR was run by TCRdb on the RT-PCR reads, yielding one entry per CDR3 protein. The sample shows about a million distinct CDR3 sequences, roughly 18% of them seen only once. The material sequenced was blood, either unsorted or a sorted T cell fraction (not recorded which). The receptor source for this set is a human donor who was either an allogeneic HSCT recipient or a stem cell or donor lymphocyte infusion donor (not recorded which). It is not recorded whose cells these are; they may come from a transplant donor.

In this sample, this clonotype turned up once. V usage is TRBV6-1 and J usage is TRBJ1-2; D not resolved. This CDR3 region has 14 residues. Germline assignment: CDR1 MNHNS and CDR2 SASEGT. Trimming shortened V by 7 bases and J by 0 bases, and 12 bases separated the two germline ends. The CDR3, as DNA: TGTGCCAGCATCAACGCGGGCTCTAACTATGGCTACACCTTC. This sequence encodes CASINAGSNYGYTF.

The CDR3 DNA is TGCAGCGTTGATAGGCTCGTCGGAGAGACCCAGTACTTC. Residues: CSVDRLVGETQYF. The V and J genes are TRBV29-1 and TRBJ2-5; D gene unclear. CDR3 size: 13 residues. CDR1 and CDR2 (germline): SQVTM, ANQGSEA. Deletions cut 3 bases from V and 4 bases from J, with 12 bases between.

The chain joins TRBV4-1 to TRBJ1-2; D is undetermined. Germline V lookup: CDR1 MGHRA, CDR2 YSYEKL. The CDR3 runs to 19 residues. V was cut by 1 base and J by 0 bases, with 21 bases left in between. CDR3: CASSQGTSFKLDTNYGYTF. CDR3 nucleotide sequence: TGCGCCAGCAGCCAAGGGACGTCCTTCAAACTAGATACTAACTATGGCTACACCTTC.

The chain joins TRBV2 to TRBJ1-4; D ambiguous. The V and J ends lost 8 bases and 6 bases respectively, with 19 bases between them. Germline loops: CDR1 SNHLY, CDR2 FYNNEI. The CDR3 has 15 amino acids. Here the CDR3 reads CASSNRPGRYEKLFF. CDR3 nucleotides: TGTGCCAGCTCTAACCGACCCGGGCGGTATGAAAAACTGTTTTTT.

The rearrangement uses TRBV11-1 and TRBJ2-1, with TRBD2 matching 8 bases. The CDR3 covers 19 residues. In germline, CDR1 is SGHAT, CDR2 FQDESV (reference sequence). The V segment lost 3 bases and the J segment 0 bases; nucleotides outside the gene matches: 13. Here the CDR3 reads CASSLPKSGGYRSYNEQFF. For the CDR3, the DNA is TGTGCCAGCAGCTTGCCAAAGAGCGGGGGCTATCGCTCCTACAATGAGCAGTTCTTC.

The chain uses TRBV6-1 and TRBJ2-3; 10 bases line up with TRBD2. This CDR3 has 13 residues. The V segment lost 10 bases and the J segment 2 bases; nucleotides outside the gene matches: 3. The V gene's germline CDR1 is MNHNS and CDR2 SASEGT. The CDR3 region has the DNA TGTGCCACCGGACTAGCGGACACAGATACGCAGTATTTT. This translates into CATGLADTDTQYF.

CDR3 sequence: CASSLDTGTSGTRPYNEQFF. The CDR3 DNA follows: TGCGCCAGCAGCTTGGATACCGGGACTAGCGGGACCCGCCCCTACAATGAGCAGTTCTTC. The rearrangement joins TRBV5-1 to TRBJ2-1, with TRBD2 identical over 13 bases. Germline V lookup: CDR1 SGHRS, CDR2 YFSETQ. The CDR3 covers 20 residues. The V and J ends lost 0 bases and 2 bases, in that order; junction bases with no gene match: 11. Full variable domain (rest looked up from reference TRBV5-1 and TRBJ2-1): KAGVTQTPRYLIKTRGQQVTLSCSPISGHRSVSWYQQTPGQGLQFLFEYFSETQRNKGNFPGRFSGRQFSNSRSEMNVSTLELGDSALYLCASSLDTGTSGTRPYNEQFFGPGTRLTVL.

This clonotype was seen ten or more times. V and J are TRBV5-6 and TRBJ2-2; TRBD2 might be the D (5 bases). The CDR3 has 14 residues. Between the trimmed V and J ends, which lost 2 bases and 3 bases, there was a span of 8 bases. The V gene's germline CDR1 is SGHDT and CDR2 YYEEEE. CDR3 in DNA: TGTGCCAGCAGCTTCGGGGTGGACACCGGGGAGCTGTTTTTT. Encoded protein: CASSFGVDTGELFF.

The CDR3 loop is CASSQAGAPLDEQFF. In DNA, the CDR3 is TGCGCCAGCAGCCAAGCGGGAGCCCCGTTGGATGAGCAGTTCTTC. The genes are TRBV4-1 and TRBJ2-1; TRBD2 might be the D (6 bases). CDR1 and CDR2 (germline): MGHRA, YSYEKL. CDR3 length: 15 amino acids. V lost 1 base and J lost 8, with 15 bases in between.

This clonotype has at least ten counts. The chain carries TRBV12-3 or TRBV12-4 and TRBJ2-3; D is perhaps TRBD2 (5 bases). Trimming removed 6 bases at V and 1 base at J, with 8 bases between. The CDR3 runs 13 residues. The CDR3 sequence: CASSVSGTDTQYF. The CDR3, as DNA: TGTGCCAGCAGCGTTAGCGGCACAGATACGCAGTATTTT.

This clonotype was counted a few times. J is TRBJ1-3 and V is TRBV7-9, with D maybe TRBD1 (5 bases). V was cut by 2 bases and J by 2 bases, with 13 bases left in between. From germline, CDR1 is SEHNR and CDR2 FQNEAQ (reference sequence). The CDR3 extends over 16 amino acids. The CDR3 bases are TGTGCCAGCAGCTTACGGGAACAGGAAGCTGGAAACACCATATATTTT. Amino acid sequence: CASSLREQEAGNTIYF.

This clonotype was seen ten or more times. This rearrangement joins TRBV5-6 to TRBJ1-3; no definite D call. CDR1 and CDR2 (germline): SGHDT, YYEEEE. The V gene lost 1 base and the J gene lost 0 bases, with 5 bases spanning the gap. The CDR3 is 14 residues long. The CDR3 is CASSLNPSGNTIYF. CDR3 coding DNA: TGTGCCAGCAGCTTGAATCCCTCTGGAAACACCATATATTTT.

This clonotype was seen ten or more times. This rearrangement joins TRBV25-1 to TRBJ1-2; TRBD1 matches 9 bases. The CDR3 is 15 amino acids. The germline V gene encodes CDR1 MGHDK and CDR2 SYGVNS. Germline trimming cut 3 bases from V and 2 bases from J; bases unmatched to any gene: 4. In nucleotides, the CDR3 is TGTGCCAGCAGTGATCCCGGGACAGGGAACTATGGCTACACCTTC. Translated, it gives CASSDPGTGNYGYTF.

There are many counts of this clonotype. The chain couples TRBV4-1 to TRBJ2-7, with 7 bases lining up with TRBD1. V shed 4 bases and J 2 bases; nucleotides not matched to a gene: 5. CDR1 and CDR2 from the germline V gene are MGHRA and YSYEKL. The CDR3 consists of 14 residues. The CDR3 spells CASSREGTAYEQYF. The CDR3 coding sequence is TGCGCCAGCAGCCGCGAAGGGACAGCCTACGAGCAGTACTTC.

The chain combines TRBV2 with TRBJ1-2; D gene unclear. CDR1 and CDR2 (germline): SNHLY, FYNNEI. V lost 6 bases, J lost 1 base, and 9 bases lay in between. The CDR3 runs to 13 residues. The CDR3 bases are TGTGCCAGCAGCACGAGTCTTAACTATGGCTACACCTTC. Protein: CASSTSLNYGYTF.

The rearrangement links TRBV24-1 to TRBJ2-2; D may be TRBD1 (5 bases). CDR3 length equals 15 residues. Looked up from germline, CDR1 is KGHDR and CDR2 is SFDVKD. Trimming removed 6 bases at V and 3 bases at J, with 13 bases between. The CDR3 sequence: CATSSRTPYTGELFF. The CDR3 nucleotides read TGTGCCACCAGTTCCCGGACACCTTACACCGGGGAGCTGTTTTTT.

In its sample, this clonotype was seen many times. The chain employs TRBV12-3 or TRBV12-4 and TRBJ2-4; possible D gene TRBD2, 6 bases. V was clipped by 3 bases and J by 5 bases, with 8 bases between them. The CDR3 is 13 amino acids. CDR3 DNA: TGTGCCAGCAGTTTTGGCGGGGAAAACATTCAGTACTTC. Translation: CASSFGGENIQYF.

The rearrangement joins TRBV20-1 to TRBJ2-5; 12 bases match TRBD2. The CDR3 consists of 16 residues. The germline V gene encodes CDR1 DFQATT and CDR2 SNEGSKA (reference sequence). V shed 1 base, J shed 2 bases, and the junction held 5 bases outside the gene matches. The CDR3 spells CSARGLAGAQQETQYF. As DNA, the CDR3 is TGCAGTGCTAGAGGACTAGCGGGGGCTCAGCAAGAGACCCAGTACTTC.

V and J are TRBV7-2 and TRBJ1-2; D not certain. CDR1 and CDR2 (germline): SGHTA, FQGNSA. The CDR3 has 14 residues. The V gene lost 0 bases and the J gene lost 4 bases, with 9 bases spanning the gap. CDR3 DNA: TGTGCCAGCAGCTTAGCGAGTGGGGTCTATGGCTACACCTTC. Protein: CASSLASGVYGYTF.

This clonotype was seen only a few times. CDR3 protein: CAWTRLLPSNYGYTF. For the CDR3, the DNA is TGTGCCTGGACCCGCCTCTTGCCCAGTAACTATGGCTACACCTTC. The genes are TRBV30 and TRBJ1-2; D is uncertain. The CDR3 is made up of 15 amino acids. Germline loops: CDR1 GTSNPN, CDR2 SVGIG (reference sequence). V was clipped by 4 bases and J by 1 base, with 16 bases between them. The variable domain in full, with the rest retrieved from reference TRBV30 and TRBJ1-2, is SQTIHQWPATLVQPVGSPLSLECTVEGTSNPNLYWYRQAAGRGLQLLFYSVGIGQISSEVPQNLSASRPQDRQFILSSKKLLLSDSGFYLCAWTRLLPSNYGYTFGSGTRLTVV.

This clonotype was seen a handful of times. The chain combines TRBV20-1 with TRBJ1-3; D is perhaps TRBD1 (5 bases). The CDR3 totals 15 residues. The germline V gene has CDR1 DFQATT and CDR2 SNEGSKA (reference sequence). Trimming took off 1 base at V and 0 bases at J, with 10 bases between the two ends. The CDR3 here is CSARAGRNSGNTIYF. The CDR3 DNA reads TGCAGTGCTAGAGCGGGGCGGAACTCTGGAAACACCATATATTTT.

This clonotype has a handful of counts. This chain links TRBV4-3 with TRBJ1-1; D uncertain. Germline V gives CDR1 LGHNA, CDR2 YSLEER. V was shortened by 0 bases and J by 0 bases, with 11 bases between the two germline ends. The CDR3 length is 16 residues. In DNA form, the CDR3 reads TGCGCCAGCAGCCAAGATCAGGAGTTTATGAACACTGAAGCTTTCTTT. It is translated as CASSQDQEFMNTEAFF.

This clonotype has only a few counts. V usage is TRBV20-1 and J usage is TRBJ1-1; D is unclear. The germline V gene encodes CDR1 DFQATT and CDR2 SNEGSKA (reference sequence). The CDR3 extends over 13 amino acids. The V end was cut by 1 base, the J end by 4 bases, with 10 bases between. Written as DNA, the CDR3 is TGCAGTGCTAGAGCCCGGGCACCCACTGAAGCTTTCTTT. Translating it yields CSARARAPTEAFF.